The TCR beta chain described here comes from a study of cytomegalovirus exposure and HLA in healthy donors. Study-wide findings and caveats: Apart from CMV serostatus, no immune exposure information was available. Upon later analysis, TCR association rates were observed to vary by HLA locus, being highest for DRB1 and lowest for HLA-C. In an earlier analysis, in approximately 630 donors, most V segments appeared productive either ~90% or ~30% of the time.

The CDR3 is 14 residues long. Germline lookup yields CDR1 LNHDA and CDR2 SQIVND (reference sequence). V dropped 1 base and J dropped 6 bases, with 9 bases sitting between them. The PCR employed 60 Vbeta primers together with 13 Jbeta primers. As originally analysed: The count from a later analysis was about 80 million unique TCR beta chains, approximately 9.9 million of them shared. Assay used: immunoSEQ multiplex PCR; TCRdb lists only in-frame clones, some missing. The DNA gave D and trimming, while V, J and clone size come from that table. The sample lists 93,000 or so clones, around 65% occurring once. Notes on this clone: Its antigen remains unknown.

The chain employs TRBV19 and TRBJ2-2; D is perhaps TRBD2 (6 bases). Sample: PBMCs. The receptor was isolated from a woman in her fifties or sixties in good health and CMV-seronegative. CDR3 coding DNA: TGTGCCAGTAGTATAGCGGGAGTATCCGGGGAGCTGTTTTTT. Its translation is CASSIAGVSGELFF.